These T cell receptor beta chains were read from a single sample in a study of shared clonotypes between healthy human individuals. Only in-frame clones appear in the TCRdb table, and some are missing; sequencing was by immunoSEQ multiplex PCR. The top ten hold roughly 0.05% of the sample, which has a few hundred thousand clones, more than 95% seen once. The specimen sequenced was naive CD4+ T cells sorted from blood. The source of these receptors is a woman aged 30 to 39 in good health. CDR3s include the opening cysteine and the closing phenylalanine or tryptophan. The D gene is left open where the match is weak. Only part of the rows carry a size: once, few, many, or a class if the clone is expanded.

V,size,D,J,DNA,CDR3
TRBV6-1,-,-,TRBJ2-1,TGTGCCAGCAGTGAAGCAAGGATGGATGAGCAGTTCTTC,CASSEARMDEQFF
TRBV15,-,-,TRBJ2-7,TGTGCCACCAGCAGAGACGGTGGCCAGGGTCGTAACGAGCAGTACTTC,CATSRDGGQGRNEQYF
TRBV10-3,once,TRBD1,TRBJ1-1,TGTGCCATCAGCCCAGCGGGACAGATGAACACTGAAGCTTTCTTT,CAISPAGQMNTEAFF
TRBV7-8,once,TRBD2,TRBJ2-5,TGTGCCAGCAGCCGAACGACTAGCGGGCAACCTGGGGGAGAGACCCAGTACTTC,CASSRTTSGQPGGETQYF
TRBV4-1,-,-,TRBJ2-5,TGCGCCAGCAGCCAAGCAATAGCGGAGACCCAGTACTTC,CASSQAIAETQYF
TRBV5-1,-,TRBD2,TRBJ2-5,TGCGCCAGCAGCTTGGCGCTAGCGGGAGAGGCGACCCAGTACTTC,CASSLALAGEATQYF
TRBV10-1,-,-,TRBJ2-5,TGCGCCAGCAGTGGGGAACCTCAAAAAGAGACCCAGTACTTC,CASSGEPQKETQYF
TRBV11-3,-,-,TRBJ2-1,TGTGCCAGCAGCGGACGGTGGAATGAGCAGTTCTTC,CASSGRWNEQFF
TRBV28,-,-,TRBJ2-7,TGTGCCAGCACCTCGGGGAAATTTTACGAGCAGTACTTC,CASTSGKFYEQYF
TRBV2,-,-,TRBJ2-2,TGTGCCAGCAGGGCAGGGGTAAACACCGGGGAGCTGTTTTTT,CASRAGVNTGELFF
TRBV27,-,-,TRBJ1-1,TGTGCCAGCAACCGGCGTGAGAACACTGAAGCTTTCTTT,CASNRRENTEAFF
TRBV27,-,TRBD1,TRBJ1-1,TGTGCCAGCAGTTCTTTAGGGGGCAGAACTGAAGCTTTCTTT,CASSSLGGRTEAFF
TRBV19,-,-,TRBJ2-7,TGTGCCAGTAGTAAAGGTTCGGCCAGGGGACTAACCTACGAGCAGTACTTC,CASSKGSARGLTYEQYF
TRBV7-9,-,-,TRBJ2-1,TGTGCCAGCAGCCGGGGGGCGACTACGGAGCAGTTCTTC,CASSRGATTEQFF
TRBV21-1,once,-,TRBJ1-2,TGTGCCAGCAGCAAGGTGGGGATGCACACTAACTATGGCTACACCTTC,CASSKVGMHTNYGYTF
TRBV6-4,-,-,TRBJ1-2,TGTGCCAGCAGGGACGTCCATGGCTACACCTTC,CASRDVHGYTF
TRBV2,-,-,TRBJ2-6,TGTGCCAGCTTGGAGACTGGGGCCAACGTCCTGACTTTC,CASLETGANVLTF
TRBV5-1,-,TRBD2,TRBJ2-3,TGCGCCAGCAGCTTGGTCGTTAGCGGGAGTGGAGTCTCAGATACGCAGTATTTT,CASSLVVSGSGVSDTQYF
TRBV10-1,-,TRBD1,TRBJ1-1,TGCGCCAGCAGTGAGAGGGGGACAGGGATGAACACTGAAGCTTTCTTT,CASSERGTGMNTEAFF
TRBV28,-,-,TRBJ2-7,TGTGCCAGCAGACGTCCGGGACAAGGCTACGAGCAGTACTTC,CASRRPGQGYEQYF
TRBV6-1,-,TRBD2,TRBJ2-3,TGTGCCGGGACTAGCGGTTACACAGATACGCAGTATTTT,CAGTSGYTDTQYF
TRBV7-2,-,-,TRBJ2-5,TGTGCCAGCAGGGAACAGGGTTTTACGGAGGAGACCCAGTACTTC,CASREQGFTEETQYF
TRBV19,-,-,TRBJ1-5,TGTGCCAGTAGTATAGAGGGCAGGCTCAATCAGCCCCAGCATTTT,CASSIEGRLNQPQHF
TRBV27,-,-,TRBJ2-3,TGTGCCAGCAGTTTATCAGGGTTCGTCACAGATACGCAGTATTTT,CASSLSGFVTDTQYF
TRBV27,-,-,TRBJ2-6,TGTGCCAGCCAAGTCTCACCGGGCTCTGGGGCCAACGTCCTGACTTTC,CASQVSPGSGANVLTF
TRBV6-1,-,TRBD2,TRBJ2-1,TGTGCCAGCAGTGGCTTAGCGGGAGTTGGTTACAATGAGCAGTTCTTC,CASSGLAGVGYNEQFF
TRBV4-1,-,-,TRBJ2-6,TGCGCCAGCAGCCAAGGAAGCAGTGCTGGGGCCAACGTCCTGACTTTC,CASSQGSSAGANVLTF
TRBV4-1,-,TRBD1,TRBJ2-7,TGCGCCAGCAGCCATACCGGGGACAGGCTCAACGAGCAGTACTTC,CASSHTGDRLNEQYF
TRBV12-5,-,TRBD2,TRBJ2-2,TGTGCTAGTGGCTGGGGACTAGCGGGAGTAGGCGGGGAGCTGTTTTTT,CASGWGLAGVGGELFF
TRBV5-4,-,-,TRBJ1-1,TGTGCCAGCAGCTTGTTAGGGGCCGTTGGTGAAGCTTTCTTT,CASSLLGAVGEAFF
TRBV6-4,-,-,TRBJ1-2,TGTGCCAGCAGCCCTCAAAGGGGTGGGGAGGAGAGCTATGGCTACACCTTC,CASSPQRGGEESYGYTF
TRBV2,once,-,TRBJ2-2,TGTGCCAGCAGTCCACAGGGAGTAGGGCCCGGGGAGCTGTTTTTT,CASSPQGVGPGELFF
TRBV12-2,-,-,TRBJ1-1,TGTGCAAGTCGCTCCCGGCCCTGTTTAGGCGCTGAAGCTTTCTTT,CASRSRPCLGAEAFF
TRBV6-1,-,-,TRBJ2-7,TGTGCCAGCAGGGACTCGACAGTGTCCTACGAGCAGTACTTC,CASRDSTVSYEQYF
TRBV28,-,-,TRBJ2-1,TGTGCCAGCAGTTTAGTGTATGAGCAGTTCTTC,CASSLVYEQFF
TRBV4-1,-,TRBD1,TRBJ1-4,TGCGCCAGCAGCCAAGGCTTCGGGACAGGGTCCGAAAAACTGTTTTTT,CASSQGFGTGSEKLFF
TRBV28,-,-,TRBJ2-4,TGTGCCAGCAGTTTTATAGCCAAAAACATTCAGTACTTC,CASSFIAKNIQYF
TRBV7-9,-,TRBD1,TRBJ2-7,TGTGCCAGCAGCCGGGGACAGGGTCCCTACGAGCAGTACTTC,CASSRGQGPYEQYF
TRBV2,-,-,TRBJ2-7,TGTGCCAGCAGTGGACTCTCCTACGAGCAGTACTTC,CASSGLSYEQYF
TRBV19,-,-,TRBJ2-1,TGTGCCAGTAGTAAGCCGGGGGCAGATGAGCAGTTCTTC,CASSKPGADEQFF
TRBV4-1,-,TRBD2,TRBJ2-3,TGCGCCAGCAGCCACACTCCCCCAGCGGGGGCAAGGGGCACAGATACGCAGTATTTT,CASSHTPPAGARGTDTQYF
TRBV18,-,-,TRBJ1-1,TGTGCCAGCTCACCTGGCGGGAACACTGAAGCTTTCTTT,CASSPGGNTEAFF
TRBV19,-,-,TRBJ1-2,TGTGCCAGTGAAGTTGACTATGGCTACACCTTC,CASEVDYGYTF
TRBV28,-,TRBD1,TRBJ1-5,TGTGCCAGCAGTTGGAACAGGGGCAATAGCAATCAGCCCCAGCATTTT,CASSWNRGNSNQPQHF
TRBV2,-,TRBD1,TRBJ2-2,TGTGCCAGCAGTGAAGGGGGGACAGGCACCGGGGAGCTGTTTTTT,CASSEGGTGTGELFF
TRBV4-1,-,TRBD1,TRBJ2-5,TGCGCCAGCAGCCAAGAGAACAGGGGGCCATCGGGGGTGACCCAGTACTTC,CASSQENRGPSGVTQYF
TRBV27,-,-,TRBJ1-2,TGTGCCAGCAGTTTTGGCAGGTCTTATGGCTACACCTTC,CASSFGRSYGYTF
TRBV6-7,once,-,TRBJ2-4,TGTGCCAGCAGTTACTCGGGGCGGGATGGAAGGTCCAAAAACATTCAGTACTTC,CASSYSGRDGRSKNIQYF
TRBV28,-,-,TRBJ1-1,TGTGCCAGCAGTTTGATTGGGGGGCTCTCGAACACTGAAGCTTTCTTT,CASSLIGGLSNTEAFF
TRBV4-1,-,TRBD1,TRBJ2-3,TGCGCCAGCAGCCGACGACAGGGATTCGGCACAGATACGCAGTATTTT,CASSRRQGFGTDTQYF
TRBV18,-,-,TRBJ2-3,TGTGCCAGCTCACGGGCGTCGACCGAGAAAGATACGCAGTATTTT,CASSRASTEKDTQYF
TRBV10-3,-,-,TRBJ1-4,TGTGCCATCAGTGAGTCGAGCTCAGGGGTGGGCGAAAAACTGTTTTTT,CAISESSSGVGEKLFF
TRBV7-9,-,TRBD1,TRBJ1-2,TGTGCCAGCGGCGGGAGGGGGCCTGAGGGCTACACCTTC,CASGGRGPEGYTF
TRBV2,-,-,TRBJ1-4,TGTGCCAGCAGTGGACAGGTTAACGAAAAACTGTTTTTT,CASSGQVNEKLFF
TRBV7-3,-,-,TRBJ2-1,TGTGCCAGCAGCCCGCAAGCTTCGACAGCTGCGGAGCAGTTCTTC,CASSPQASTAAEQFF
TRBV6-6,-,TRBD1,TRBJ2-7,TGTGCCAGCAGCCTGCGACAGGGAAACTACGAGCAGTACTTC,CASSLRQGNYEQYF